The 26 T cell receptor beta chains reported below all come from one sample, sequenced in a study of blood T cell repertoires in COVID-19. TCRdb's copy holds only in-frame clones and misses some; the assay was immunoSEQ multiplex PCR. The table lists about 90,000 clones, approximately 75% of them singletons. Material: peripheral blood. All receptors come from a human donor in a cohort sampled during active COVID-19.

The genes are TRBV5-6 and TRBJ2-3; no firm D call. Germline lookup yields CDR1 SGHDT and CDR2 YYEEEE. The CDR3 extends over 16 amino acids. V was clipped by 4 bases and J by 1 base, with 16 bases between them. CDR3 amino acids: CASSPGWAVRTDTQYF. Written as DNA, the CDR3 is TGTGCCAGCAGCCCCGGCTGGGCAGTACGCACAGATACGCAGTATTTT.

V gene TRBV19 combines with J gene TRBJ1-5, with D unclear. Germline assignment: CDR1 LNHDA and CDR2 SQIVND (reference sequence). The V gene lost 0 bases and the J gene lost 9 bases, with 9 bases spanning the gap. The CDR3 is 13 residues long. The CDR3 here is CASSIDLSRPQHF. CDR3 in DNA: TGTGCCAGTAGTATAGATCTAAGTAGGCCCCAGCATTTT.

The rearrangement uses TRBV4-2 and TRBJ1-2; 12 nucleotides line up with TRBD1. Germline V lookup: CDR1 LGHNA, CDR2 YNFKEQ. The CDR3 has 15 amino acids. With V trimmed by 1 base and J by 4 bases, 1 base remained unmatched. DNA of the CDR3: TGTGCCAGCAGCCAAGTGGGACAGGGGGCCTATGGCTACACCTTC. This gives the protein CASSQVGQGAYGYTF.

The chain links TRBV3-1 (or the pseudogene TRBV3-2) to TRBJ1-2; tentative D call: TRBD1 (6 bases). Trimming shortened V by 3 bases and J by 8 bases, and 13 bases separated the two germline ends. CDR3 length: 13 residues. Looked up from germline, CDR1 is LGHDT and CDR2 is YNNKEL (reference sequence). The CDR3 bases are TGTGCCAGCAGCCACAGGGGCCTCGGGGGCTACACCTTC. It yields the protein CASSHRGLGGYTF.

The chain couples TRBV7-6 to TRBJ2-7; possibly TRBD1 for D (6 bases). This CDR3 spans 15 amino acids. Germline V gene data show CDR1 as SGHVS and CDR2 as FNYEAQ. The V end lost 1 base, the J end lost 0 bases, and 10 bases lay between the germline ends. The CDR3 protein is CASSLGPGDSYEQYF. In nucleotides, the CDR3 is TGTGCCAGCAGCTTAGGGCCAGGGGACTCCTACGAGCAGTACTTC.

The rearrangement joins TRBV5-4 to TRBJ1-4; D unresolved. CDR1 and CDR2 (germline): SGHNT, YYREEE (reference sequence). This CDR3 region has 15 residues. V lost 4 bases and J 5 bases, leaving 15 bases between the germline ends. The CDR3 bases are TGTGCCAGCAGCCCCGTACCCACAGAGAATGAAAAACTGTTTTTT. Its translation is CASSPVPTENEKLFF.

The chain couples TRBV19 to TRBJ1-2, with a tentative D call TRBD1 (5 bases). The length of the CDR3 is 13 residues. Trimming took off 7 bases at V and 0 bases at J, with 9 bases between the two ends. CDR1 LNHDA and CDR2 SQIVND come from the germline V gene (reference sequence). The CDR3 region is CASKTDTNYGYTF. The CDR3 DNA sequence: TGTGCCAGTAAGACAGACACTAACTATGGCTACACCTTC.

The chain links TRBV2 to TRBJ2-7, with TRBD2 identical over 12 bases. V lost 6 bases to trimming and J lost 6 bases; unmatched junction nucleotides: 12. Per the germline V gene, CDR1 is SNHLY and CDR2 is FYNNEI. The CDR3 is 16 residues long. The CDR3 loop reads CASRPPPSGGAGEQYF. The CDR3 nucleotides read TGTGCCAGCAGACCTCCTCCTAGCGGGGGGGCGGGCGAGCAGTACTTC.

The DNA for the CDR3 is TGTGCCAGCAGTTACTCGGACAGGGGGCCCTACGAGCAGTACTTC. This encodes CASSYSDRGPYEQYF. The chain joins TRBV6-6 to TRBJ2-7, with TRBD1 identical over 11 bases. The CDR3 consists of 15 residues. CDR1 is MNHNY and CDR2 is SVGAGI in the germline V gene (reference sequence). V trimming: 0 bases; J trimming: 2 bases; junction bases outside the gene matches: 0.

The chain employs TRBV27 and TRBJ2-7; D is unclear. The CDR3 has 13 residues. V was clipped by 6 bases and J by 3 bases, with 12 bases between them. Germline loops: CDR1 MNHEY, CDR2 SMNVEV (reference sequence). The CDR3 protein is CASSRSGRYEQYF. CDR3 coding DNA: TGTGCCAGCAGCCGCTCGGGTCGCTACGAGCAGTACTTC.

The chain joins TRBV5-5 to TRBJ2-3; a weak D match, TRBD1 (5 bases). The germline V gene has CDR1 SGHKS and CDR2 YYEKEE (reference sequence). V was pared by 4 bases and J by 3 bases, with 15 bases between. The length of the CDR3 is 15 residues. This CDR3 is CASSRRWGRTDTQYF. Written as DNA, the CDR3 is TGTGCCAGCAGCCGTCGTTGGGGCAGGACAGATACGCAGTATTTT. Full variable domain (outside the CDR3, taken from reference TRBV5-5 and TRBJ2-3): DAGVTQSPTHLIKTRGQQVTLRCSPISGHKSVSWYQQVLGQGPQFIFQYYEKEERGRGNFPDRFSARQFPNYSSELNVNALLLGDSALYLCASSRRWGRTDTQYFGPGTRLTVL.

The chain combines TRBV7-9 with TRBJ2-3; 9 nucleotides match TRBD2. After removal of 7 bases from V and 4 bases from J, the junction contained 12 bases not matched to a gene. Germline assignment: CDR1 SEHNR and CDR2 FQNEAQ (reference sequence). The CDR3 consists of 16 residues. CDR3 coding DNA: TGTGCCAGCACCCTAAGGGGCGGGGGGGCCCCAGATACGCAGTATTTT. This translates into CASTLRGGGAPDTQYF.

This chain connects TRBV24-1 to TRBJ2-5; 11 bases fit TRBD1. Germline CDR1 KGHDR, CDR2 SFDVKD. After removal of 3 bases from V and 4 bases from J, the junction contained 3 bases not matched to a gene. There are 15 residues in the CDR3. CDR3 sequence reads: CATSDVGTGGETQYF. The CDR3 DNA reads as TGTGCCACCAGTGATGTCGGGACAGGGGGAGAGACCCAGTACTTC.

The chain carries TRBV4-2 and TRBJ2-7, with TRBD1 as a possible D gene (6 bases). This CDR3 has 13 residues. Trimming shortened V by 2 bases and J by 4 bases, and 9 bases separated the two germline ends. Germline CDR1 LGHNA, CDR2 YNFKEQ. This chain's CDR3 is CASSQQTGYEQYF. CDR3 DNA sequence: TGTGCCAGCAGCCAACAAACAGGGTACGAGCAGTACTTC.

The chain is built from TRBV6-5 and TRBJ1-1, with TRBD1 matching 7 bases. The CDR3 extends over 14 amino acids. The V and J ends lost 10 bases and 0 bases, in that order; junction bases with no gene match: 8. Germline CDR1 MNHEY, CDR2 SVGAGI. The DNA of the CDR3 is TGTGCCACCTTTCACAGGGGAATGAACACTGAAGCTTTCTTT. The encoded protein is CATFHRGMNTEAFF.

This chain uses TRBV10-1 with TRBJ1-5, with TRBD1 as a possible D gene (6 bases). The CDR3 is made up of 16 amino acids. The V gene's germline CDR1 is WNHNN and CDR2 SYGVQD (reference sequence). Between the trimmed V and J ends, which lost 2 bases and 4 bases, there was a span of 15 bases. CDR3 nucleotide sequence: TGCGCCAGCAGTGAGCGAAGCGACAGGCCTAATCAGCCCCAGCATTTT. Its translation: CASSERSDRPNQPQHF.

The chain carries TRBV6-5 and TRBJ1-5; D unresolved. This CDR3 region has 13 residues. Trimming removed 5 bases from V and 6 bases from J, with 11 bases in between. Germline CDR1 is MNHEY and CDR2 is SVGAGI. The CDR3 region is CASSPYPGQPQHF. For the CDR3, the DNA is TGTGCCAGCAGTCCTTATCCCGGTCAGCCCCAGCATTTT.

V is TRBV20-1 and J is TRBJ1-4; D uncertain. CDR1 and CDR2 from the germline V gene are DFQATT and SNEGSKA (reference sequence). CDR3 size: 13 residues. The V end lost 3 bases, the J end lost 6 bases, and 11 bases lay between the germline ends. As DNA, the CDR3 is TGCAGTGCTAGTATAGGAGGAGATGAAAAACTGTTTTTT. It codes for CSASIGGDEKLFF.

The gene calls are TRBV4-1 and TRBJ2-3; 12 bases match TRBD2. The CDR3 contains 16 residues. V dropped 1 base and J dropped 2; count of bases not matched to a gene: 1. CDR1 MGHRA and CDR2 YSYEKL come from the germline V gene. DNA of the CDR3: TGCGCCAGCAGCCAAGCTAGCGGGGGGGACACAGATACGCAGTATTTT. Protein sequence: CASSQASGGDTDTQYF.

DNA of the CDR3: TGTGCCAGCCGCGGACTAGCGGGGGGGCCGAGGACAGATACGCAGTATTTT. Translated, it gives CASRGLAGGPRTDTQYF. The chain uses TRBV2 and TRBJ2-3; 15 nucleotides line up with TRBD2. Losses at the gene ends were 8 bases for V and 3 bases for J; bases not matched to a gene: 9. This CDR3 contains 17 residues. Germline V gives CDR1 SNHLY, CDR2 FYNNEI.

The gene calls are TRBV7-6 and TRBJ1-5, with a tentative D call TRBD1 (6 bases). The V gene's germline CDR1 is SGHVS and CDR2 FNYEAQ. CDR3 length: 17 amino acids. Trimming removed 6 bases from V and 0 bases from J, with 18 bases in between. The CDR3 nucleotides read TGTGCCAGCAGTCTTTCGCCGGGGGGCAATAGCAATCAGCCCCAGCATTTT. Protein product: CASSLSPGGNSNQPQHF.

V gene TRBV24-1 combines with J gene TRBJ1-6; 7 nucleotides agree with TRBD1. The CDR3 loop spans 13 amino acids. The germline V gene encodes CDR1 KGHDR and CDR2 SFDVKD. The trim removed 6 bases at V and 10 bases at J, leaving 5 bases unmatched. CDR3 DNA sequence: TGTGCCACCAGTTCAACAGGGGTGTCACCCCTCCACTTT. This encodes CATSSTGVSPLHF.

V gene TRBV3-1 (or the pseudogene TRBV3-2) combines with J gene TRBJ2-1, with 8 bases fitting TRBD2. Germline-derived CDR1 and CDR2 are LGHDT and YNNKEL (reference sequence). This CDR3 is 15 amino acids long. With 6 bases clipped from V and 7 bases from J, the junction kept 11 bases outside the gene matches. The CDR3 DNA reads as TGTGCCAGCAGTCCCATACGGGGGGGCCTGAATGAGCAGTTCTTC. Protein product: CASSPIRGGLNEQFF.

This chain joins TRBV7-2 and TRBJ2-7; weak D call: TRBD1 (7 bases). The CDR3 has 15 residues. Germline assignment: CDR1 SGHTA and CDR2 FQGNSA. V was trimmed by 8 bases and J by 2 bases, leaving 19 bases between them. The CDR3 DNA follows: TGTGCCAGCGGACAGGCGGGACAGCCCGCCTACGAGCAGTACTTC. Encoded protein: CASGQAGQPAYEQYF.

The CDR3 nucleotides read TGTGCCAGCAGTTTTACACCCGGACTTGAGGAGACCCAGTACTTC. Translated, it gives CASSFTPGLEETQYF. This chain uses TRBV5-5 with TRBJ2-5; possibly TRBD2 for D (5 bases). The CDR3 is made up of 15 amino acids. The V and J ends lost 5 bases and 5 bases respectively, with 19 bases between them. Germline V gene sequence: CDR1 SGHKS, CDR2 YYEKEE (reference sequence). Using reference TRBV5-5 and TRBJ2-5 for the parts outside the CDR3, the full variable domain is DAGVTQSPTHLIKTRGQQVTLRCSPISGHKSVSWYQQVLGQGPQFIFQYYEKEERGRGNFPDRFSARQFPNYSSELNVNALLLGDSALYLCASSFTPGLEETQYFGPGTRLLVL.

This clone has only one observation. CDR3 sequence: CASSPTSRDSKETQYF. The CDR3 DNA sequence: TGTGCCAGCAGCCCGACGAGCCGGGACAGCAAAGAGACCCAGTACTTC. This chain uses TRBV7-8 with TRBJ2-5, with TRBD1 matching over 7 bases. The CDR3 runs 16 residues. Germline assignment: CDR1 SGHVS and CDR2 FQNEAQ. V lost 5 bases, J lost 3 bases, and 12 bases stayed unmatched.